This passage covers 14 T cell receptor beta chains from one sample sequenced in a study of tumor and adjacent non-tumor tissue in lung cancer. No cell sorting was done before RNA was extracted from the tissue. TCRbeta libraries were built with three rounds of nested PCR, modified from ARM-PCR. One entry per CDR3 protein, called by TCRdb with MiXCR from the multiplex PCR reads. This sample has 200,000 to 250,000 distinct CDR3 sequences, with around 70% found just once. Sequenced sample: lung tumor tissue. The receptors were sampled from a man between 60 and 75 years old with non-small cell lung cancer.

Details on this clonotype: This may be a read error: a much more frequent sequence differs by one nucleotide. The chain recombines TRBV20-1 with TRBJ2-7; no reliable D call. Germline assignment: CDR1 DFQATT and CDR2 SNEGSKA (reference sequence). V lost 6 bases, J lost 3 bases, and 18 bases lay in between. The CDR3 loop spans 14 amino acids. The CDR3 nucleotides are TGCAGTGCCCTCCGGATAGGGTTGAGCTACGAGCAGTACTTC. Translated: CSALRIGLSYEQYF.

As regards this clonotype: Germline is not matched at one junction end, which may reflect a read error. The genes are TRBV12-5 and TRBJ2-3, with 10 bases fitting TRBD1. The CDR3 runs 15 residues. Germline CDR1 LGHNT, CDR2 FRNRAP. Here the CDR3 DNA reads TGTGCTAGTGGTTTGCGACAGGGGGCTACAGATACGCTGTATTTT. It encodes CASGLRQGATDTLYF.

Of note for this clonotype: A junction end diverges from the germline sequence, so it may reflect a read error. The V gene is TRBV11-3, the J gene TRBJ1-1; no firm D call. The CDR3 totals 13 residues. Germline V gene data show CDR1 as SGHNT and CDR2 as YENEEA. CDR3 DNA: TGTGCCACCAGCTTTCAGTGGAGCACTGAAGCTTTCTTT. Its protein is CATSFQWSTEAFF. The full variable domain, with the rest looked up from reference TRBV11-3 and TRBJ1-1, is EAGVVQSPRYKIIEKKQPVAFWCNPISGHNTLYWYLQNLGQGPELLIRYENEEAVDDSQLPKDRFSAERLKGVDSTLKIQPAELGDSAVYLCATSFQWSTEAFFGQGTRLTVV.

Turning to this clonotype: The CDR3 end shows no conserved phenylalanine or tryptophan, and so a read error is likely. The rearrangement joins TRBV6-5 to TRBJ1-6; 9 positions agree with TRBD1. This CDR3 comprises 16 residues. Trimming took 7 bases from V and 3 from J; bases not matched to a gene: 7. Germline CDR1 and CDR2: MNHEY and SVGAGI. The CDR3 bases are TGTGCCAGCAAACGGGACAGGGACATCTATAATTCACCCCTCCACTCT. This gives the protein CASKRDRDIYNSPLHS.

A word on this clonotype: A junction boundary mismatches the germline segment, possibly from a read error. The CDR3 DNA reads TGTACCAGCAATCCGTGGGAGAAGGGGGGCACAGATACGCAATATTTT. It codes for CTSNPWEKGGTDTQYF. V is TRBV6-9 and J is TRBJ2-3, with D tentatively TRBD1 or TRBD2 (6 bases each). Germline V lookup: CDR1 MNHGY, CDR2 SVAAGI. This CDR3 is 16 amino acids long.

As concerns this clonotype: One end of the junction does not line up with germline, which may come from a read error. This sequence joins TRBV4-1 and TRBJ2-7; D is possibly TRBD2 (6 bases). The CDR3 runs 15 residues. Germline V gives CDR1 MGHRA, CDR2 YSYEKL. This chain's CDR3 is CASSQRLGGSYDQYF. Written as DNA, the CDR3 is TGCGCCAGCAGCCAAAGGCTGGGAGGCAGCTACGACCAGTACTTC.

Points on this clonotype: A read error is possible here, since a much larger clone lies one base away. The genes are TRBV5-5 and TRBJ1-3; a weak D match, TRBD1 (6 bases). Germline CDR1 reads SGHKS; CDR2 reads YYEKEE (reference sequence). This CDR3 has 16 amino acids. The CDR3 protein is CVSSLSTGSSGNTIYF. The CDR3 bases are TGTGTCAGCAGCTTGTCGACAGGTTCCTCTGGAAACACCATATATTTT.

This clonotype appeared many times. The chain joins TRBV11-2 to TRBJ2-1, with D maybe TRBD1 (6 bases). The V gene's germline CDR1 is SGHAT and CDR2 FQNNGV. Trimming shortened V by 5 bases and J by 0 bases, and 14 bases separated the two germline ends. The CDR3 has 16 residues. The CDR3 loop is CASSRGQLSSYNEQFF. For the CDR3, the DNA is TGTGCCAGCAGCCGCGGACAGTTAAGCTCCTACAATGAGCAGTTCTTC.

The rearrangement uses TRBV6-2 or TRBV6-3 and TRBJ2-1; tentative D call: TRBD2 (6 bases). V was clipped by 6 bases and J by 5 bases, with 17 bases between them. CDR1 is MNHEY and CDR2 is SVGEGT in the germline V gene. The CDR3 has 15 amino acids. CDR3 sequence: CASSRTMTGDNEQFF. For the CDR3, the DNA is TGTGCCAGCAGCCGAACAATGACGGGGGACAATGAGCAGTTCTTC.

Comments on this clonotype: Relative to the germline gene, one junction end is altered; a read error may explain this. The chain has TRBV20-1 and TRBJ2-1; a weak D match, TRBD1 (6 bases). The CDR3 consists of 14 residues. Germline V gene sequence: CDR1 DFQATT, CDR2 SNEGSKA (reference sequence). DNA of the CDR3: TGCAATGCTAGAGGGGGTTCCTCCTACAATGAGCAGTTCTTC. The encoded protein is CNARGGSSYNEQFF.

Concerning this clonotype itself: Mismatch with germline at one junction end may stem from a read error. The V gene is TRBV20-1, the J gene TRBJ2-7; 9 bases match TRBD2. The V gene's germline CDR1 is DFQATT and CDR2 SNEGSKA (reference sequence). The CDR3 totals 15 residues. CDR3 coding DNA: TGCAGTGCGTTGCCCAGGACTAGCGCCTCCTACGAGCCGTACTTC. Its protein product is CSALPRTSASYEPYF.

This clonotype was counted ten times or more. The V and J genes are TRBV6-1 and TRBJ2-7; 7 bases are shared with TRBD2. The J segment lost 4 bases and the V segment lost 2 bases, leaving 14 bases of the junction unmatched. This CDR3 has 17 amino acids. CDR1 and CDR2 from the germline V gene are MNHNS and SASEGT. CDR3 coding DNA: TGTGCCAGCAGTGAAACGGGGGGTGAGACAGTCGGATACGAGCAGTACTTC. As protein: CASSETGGETVGYEQYF.

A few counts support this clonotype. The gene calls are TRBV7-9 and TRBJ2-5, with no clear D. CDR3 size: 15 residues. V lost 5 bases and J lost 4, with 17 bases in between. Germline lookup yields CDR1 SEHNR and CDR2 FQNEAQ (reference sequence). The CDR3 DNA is TGTGCCAGCAGCCTAGATTTGGCAGCTATAGAGACCCAGTACTTC. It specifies CASSLDLAAIETQYF. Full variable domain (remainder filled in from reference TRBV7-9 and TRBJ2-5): DTGVSQNPRHKITKRGQNVTFRCDPISEHNRLYWYRQTLGQGPEFLTYFQNEAQLEKSRLLSDRFSAERPKGSFSTLEIQRTEQGDSAMYLCASSLDLAAIETQYFGPGTRLLVL.

The CDR3 loop is CASSSDKYRKHTDKLYF. CDR3 bases: TGTGCCAGCAGCTCTGATAAGTACAGGAAGCACACAGATAAGCTGTATTTT. The rearrangement uses TRBV7-8 and TRBJ2-3; a weak D match, TRBD1 (5 bases). Germline V CDR1 and CDR2: SGHVS, FQNEAQ. CDR3 length: 17 residues. Deletions cut 4 bases from V and 14 bases from J, with 31 bases between.